This T cell receptor (beta chain) was documented in a study of T cells in Graves' hyperthyroidism and ophthalmopathy. Study-level points and caveats: Ophthalmopathy was predicted by the model a median of approximately 6.6 months ahead of onset.

The V gene's germline CDR1 is SGDLS and CDR2 YYNGEE. The CDR3 length is 14 residues. V lost 0 bases and J lost 13, with 14 bases in between. Details on this clonotype: The antigen remains unidentified.

Amplification yielded TCR beta CDR3 regions, with RNA transcripts as the source. Initially, a first-round RT-PCR of the TCR CDR3 employed the HTBI primer set. TCRdb redid the calling of the multiplex PCR reads with MiXCR, one entry per CDR3 protein. This sample yields about 600,000 distinct CDR3 sequences, of which roughly 15% are seen a single time; about 12% belongs to the top ten. This chain joins TRBV9 and TRBJ1-6; D unclear. The TCR sequence derives from a woman aged 45-65 years with Graves' ophthalmopathy. Sequences were obtained from blood. The CDR3 region is CASSVEVSRAPLHF. CDR3 sequence (DNA): TGTGCCAGCAGCGTAGAGGTTTCGCGGGCGCCCCTCCACTTT.